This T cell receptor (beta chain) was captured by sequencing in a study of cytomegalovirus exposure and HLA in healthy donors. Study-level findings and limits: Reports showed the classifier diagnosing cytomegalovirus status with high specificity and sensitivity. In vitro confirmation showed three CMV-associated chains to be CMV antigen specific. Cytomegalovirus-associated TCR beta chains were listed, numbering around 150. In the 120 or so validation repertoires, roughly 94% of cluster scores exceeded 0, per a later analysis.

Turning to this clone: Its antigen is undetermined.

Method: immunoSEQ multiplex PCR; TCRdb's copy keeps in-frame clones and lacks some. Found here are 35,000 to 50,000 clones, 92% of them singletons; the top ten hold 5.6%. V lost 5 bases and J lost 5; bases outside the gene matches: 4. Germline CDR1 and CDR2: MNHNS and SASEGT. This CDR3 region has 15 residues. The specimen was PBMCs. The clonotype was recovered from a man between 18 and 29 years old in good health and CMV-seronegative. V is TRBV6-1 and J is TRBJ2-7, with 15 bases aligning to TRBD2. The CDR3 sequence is CASSQGLAGGNEQYF. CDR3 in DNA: TGTGCCAGCAGTCAGGGACTAGCGGGAGGAAACGAGCAGTACTTC.